This is a list of T cell receptor beta chains from one sample in a study of blood T cells in healthy people across ages. TCRdb re-called the 5' RACE reads through MiXCR, storing one row per CDR3 protein. Of approximately 320,000 distinct CDR3 sequences detected, 25% to 30% appear once; the ten largest clones hold roughly 28%. Material for sequencing was blood. The receptors originated from a woman in her 70s in good health. CDR3s include the opening cysteine and the closing phenylalanine or tryptophan. Each record gives: clone size, J gene, D gene, V gene, CDR3 DNA, CDR3 protein. D genes are given only for firm matches. The size entry is marked missing in some rows and otherwise reads once, few, many or a size class.

size: NA
J: TRBJ1-2
D: TRBD1
V: TRBV28
DNA: TGTGCCAGCAGTCCTTTGGGGACAGCCCTGAACTATGGCTACACCTTC
CDR3: CASSPLGTALNYGYTF

size: NA
J: TRBJ2-3
D: TRBD1
V: TRBV5-1
DNA: TGCGCCAGCAGCTATAAGACAGGGGCTAACACAGATACGCAGTATTTT
CDR3: CASSYKTGANTDTQYF

size: few
J: TRBJ2-2
D: NA
V: TRBV5-5
DNA: TGTGCCAGCAGCTGGGACACGTCGAACACCGGGGAGCTGTTTTTT
CDR3: CASSWDTSNTGELFF

size: NA
J: TRBJ1-1
D: NA
V: TRBV5-1
DNA: TGCGCCAGCAGCTCGGGCGTGGTGGGGAAGGGTACTGAAGCTTTCTTT
CDR3: CASSSGVVGKGTEAFF

size: NA
J: TRBJ2-1
D: TRBD2
V: TRBV9
DNA: TGTGCCAGCAGCTACCGCCCAAGCGGGGGGGACAATGAGCAGTTCTTC
CDR3: CASSYRPSGGDNEQFF

size: NA
J: TRBJ2-1
D: TRBD2
V: TRBV7-2
DNA: TGTGCCAGCAGCTCCCGGACTAGCAGGGGCTACAATGAGCAGTTCTTC
CDR3: CASSSRTSRGYNEQFF

size: few
J: TRBJ2-7
D: TRBD2
V: TRBV5-1
DNA: TGCGCCAGCACCAACACACCGGGACTAGAGCAGTACTTC
CDR3: CASTNTPGLEQYF

size: many
J: TRBJ2-1
D: TRBD2
V: TRBV29-1
DNA: TGCAGCGTTGTAGGCGGGAGAGGGGACAATGAGCAGTTCTTC
CDR3: CSVVGGRGDNEQFF

size: many
J: TRBJ2-5
D: NA
V: TRBV28
DNA: TGTGCCAGCAGTTTACCAGGAAAGACCCAGTACTTC
CDR3: CASSLPGKTQYF

size: few
J: TRBJ1-4
D: TRBD1
V: TRBV2
DNA: TGTGCCAGCAGTGAGGGGACAGGGCGTGAAAAACTGTTTTTT
CDR3: CASSEGTGREKLFF

size: NA
J: TRBJ1-2
D: NA
V: TRBV30
DNA: TGTGCCTGGAGTGTCCCGTACTTGTCTGGCTACACCTTC
CDR3: CAWSVPYLSGYTF